A single sample is the source of the 10 T cell receptor beta chains below, sequenced in a study of response to subunit inactivated influenza vaccine. TCRdb redid the calling of the RT-PCR reads with MiXCR, one entry per CDR3 protein. The repertoire includes over 750,000 distinct CDR3 sequences, 20% to 25% of them detected once, and roughly 10% sits in the top ten. Sequenced material: PBMCs from blood, taken approximately 5 days after vaccination. The receptors stem from a man aged 45-65 years who received an inactivated influenza vaccine.

The chain is built from TRBV5-1 and TRBJ2-7; 7 bases map to TRBD1. The CDR3 runs to 14 residues. Per the germline V gene, CDR1 is SGHRS and CDR2 is YFSETQ. J lost 3 bases, V lost 3 bases, and 6 bases had no gene match. CDR3 nucleotides: TGCGCCAGCAGCTCAGACAGGGCGAGCTACGAGCAGTACTTC. It is translated as CASSSDRASYEQYF. The whole variable domain, filled in from reference TRBV5-1 and TRBJ2-7, reads KAGVTQTPRYLIKTRGQQVTLSCSPISGHRSVSWYQQTPGQGLQFLFEYFSETQRNKGNFPGRFSGRQFSNSRSEMNVSTLELGDSALYLCASSSDRASYEQYFGPGTRLTVT.

This sequence joins TRBV10-3 and TRBJ1-6; D may be TRBD1 (6 bases). Germline V gives CDR1 ENHRY, CDR2 SYGVKD. Trimming took 6 bases from V and 10 from J, leaving 10 bases between them. CDR3 length: 12 amino acids. The CDR3 here is CAISPGVSPLHF. In DNA, the CDR3 is TGTGCCATCAGCCCAGGGGTGTCACCCCTCCACTTT.

This clonotype has only a few counts. The chain carries TRBV28 and TRBJ2-2, with TRBD2 as a possible D gene (5 bases). Trimming pared 2 bases from V and 4 bases from J, leaving 14 bases between. There are 16 residues in the CDR3. CDR1 and CDR2 (germline): MDHEN, SYDVKM. The CDR3 spells CASSLEGAVRTGELFF. The DNA of the CDR3 is TGTGCCAGCAGTTTAGAGGGCGCGGTACGCACCGGGGAGCTGTTTTTT.

This clonotype was observed a few times. The V and J genes are TRBV6-2 or TRBV6-3 and TRBJ2-1; 9 bases are shared with TRBD2. The length of the CDR3 is 16 residues. The V segment lost 1 base and the J segment 10 bases; nucleotides outside the gene matches: 11. The V gene's germline CDR1 is MNHEY and CDR2 SVGEGT. CDR3 amino acids: CASSYFSGSLNFEQFF. The CDR3 region has the DNA TGTGCCAGCAGTTACTTTAGCGGGAGCCTCAACTTCGAGCAGTTCTTC.

This clonotype came up many times. This chain uses TRBV20-1 with TRBJ2-7; D ambiguous. Germline V gene sequence: CDR1 DFQATT, CDR2 SNEGSKA (reference sequence). V lost 3 bases and J 6 bases, leaving 15 bases between the germline ends. The CDR3 spans 13 residues. As DNA, the CDR3 is TGCAGTGCTAGGTTATCGGGTTCTCGCGAGCAGTACTTC. It codes for CSARLSGSREQYF.

The chain carries TRBV18 and TRBJ2-1; TRBD2 aligns across 8 bases. Germline V CDR1 and CDR2: KGHSH, LQKENI. This CDR3 has 19 amino acids. V was pared by 2 bases and J by 8 bases, with 20 bases of the junction left unmatched. CDR3 nucleotides: TGTGCCAGCTCACCAATTCCGGGGGGGCCCTACCCAAAGCAGTATGAGCAGTTCTTC. Encoded protein: CASSPIPGGPYPKQYEQFF.

This clonotype was found a few times. This chain uses TRBV20-1 with TRBJ2-7, with a possible D match to TRBD2 (6 bases). The CDR3 length is 15 residues. Germline CDR1 is DFQATT and CDR2 is SNEGSKA (reference sequence). V was pared by 4 bases and J by 2 bases, with 18 bases between. The CDR3 reads CSATKPGLGTYEQYF. CDR3 DNA: TGCAGTGCTACAAAACCGGGACTGGGGACCTACGAGCAGTACTTC.

The chain couples TRBV20-1 to TRBJ2-3; 8 nucleotides align to TRBD1. Germline loops: CDR1 DFQATT, CDR2 SNEGSKA (reference sequence). The CDR3 is made up of 15 amino acids. J lost 7 bases, V lost 6 bases, and 15 bases had no gene match. The CDR3 here is CSALGAGGARNTQYF. The CDR3 DNA reads as TGCAGTGCCTTGGGGGCAGGGGGCGCACGAAATACGCAGTATTTT.

The chain has TRBV27 and TRBJ2-1, with TRBD1 matching over 7 bases. Trimming cost V 5 bases and J 5 bases; bases outside gene matches: 6. Per germline, CDR1 MNHEY and CDR2 SMNVEV (reference sequence). The CDR3 is 14 residues long. CDR3: CASSQRTGDNEQFF. The CDR3, as DNA: TGTGCCAGCAGTCAAAGGACAGGAGACAATGAGCAGTTCTTC.

This clonotype was found many times. This chain uses TRBV29-1 with TRBJ2-7; no clear D. This CDR3 has 13 amino acids. Germline V gives CDR1 SQVTM, CDR2 ANQGSEA. V gave up 2 bases and J gave up 6 bases, with 14 bases separating them. DNA for the CDR3: TGCAGCGTTGAAAGCCAGTTCGGGCGCGAGCAGTACTTC. Its translation: CSVESQFGREQYF.